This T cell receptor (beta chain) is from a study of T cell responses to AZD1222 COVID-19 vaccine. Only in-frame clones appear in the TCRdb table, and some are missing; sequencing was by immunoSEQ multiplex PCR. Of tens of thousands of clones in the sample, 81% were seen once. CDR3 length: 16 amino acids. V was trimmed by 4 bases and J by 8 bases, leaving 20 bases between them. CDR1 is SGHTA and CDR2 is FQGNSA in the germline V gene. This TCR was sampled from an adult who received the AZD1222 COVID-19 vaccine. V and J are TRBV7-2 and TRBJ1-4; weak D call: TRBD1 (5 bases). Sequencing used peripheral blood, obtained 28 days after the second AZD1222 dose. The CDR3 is CASSSHGGVVWEKLFF. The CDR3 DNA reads TGTGCCAGCAGCTCCCATGGGGGGGTGGTGTGGGAAAAACTGTTTTTT.